These 9 T cell receptor beta chains came from one sample sequenced in a study of blood T cell repertoires in COVID-19. Here immunoSEQ multiplex PCR was the method, and the copy in TCRdb shows in-frame clones only, minus some. The table records approximately 190,000 clones, 70% to 90% of them present only once. Material: peripheral blood. These receptors were obtained from a middle-aged woman who had recovered from COVID-19.

The chain uses TRBV7-9 and TRBJ2-5, with TRBD2 matching over 8 bases. V trimming: 2 bases; J trimming: 1 base; junction bases outside the gene matches: 3. The CDR3 runs to 15 residues. Looked up from germline, CDR1 is SEHNR and CDR2 is FQNEAQ (reference sequence). DNA of the CDR3: TGTGCCAGCAGCTTACCGGGAGGGCGCCAAGAGACCCAGTACTTC. It translates to CASSLPGGRQETQYF.

The DNA for the CDR3 is TGTGCCGGATGGACTAGCTCTATTGCAGAGCAGTACTTC. Translating it yields CAGWTSSIAEQYF. The gene calls are TRBV30 and TRBJ2-7, with 8 positions matching TRBD2. CDR1 is GTSNPN and CDR2 is SVGIG in the germline V gene (reference sequence). Losses at the gene ends were 8 bases for V and 7 bases for J; bases not matched to a gene: 13. The CDR3 contains 13 residues.

The chain has TRBV10-3 and TRBJ2-1; D is possibly TRBD2 (7 bases). V was shortened by 3 bases and J by 1 base, with 10 bases between the two germline ends. Germline values: CDR1 ENHRY, CDR2 SYGVKD. CDR3 length: 15 amino acids. The CDR3 DNA reads TGTGCCATCAGTGATGGGGGGGCGTCCTACAATGAGCAGTTCTTC. As protein: CAISDGGASYNEQFF.

This clone was seen once. This rearrangement joins TRBV6-5 to TRBJ1-2; D is possibly TRBD1 (6 bases). The CDR3 consists of 11 residues. The V and J ends lost 6 bases and 4 bases respectively, with 6 bases between them. Germline V gene data show CDR1 as MNHEY and CDR2 as SVGAGI. CDR3 sequence reads: CASRDSYGYTF. In DNA, the CDR3 is TGTGCCAGCAGGGACAGCTATGGCTACACCTTC.

The chain links TRBV30 to TRBJ1-2; D gene unclear. V lost 4 bases, J lost 6 bases, and 12 bases lay in between. CDR3 length: 12 residues. Looked up from germline, CDR1 is GTSNPN and CDR2 is SVGIG (reference sequence). CDR3 nucleotides: TGTGCCTGGATAACCGGCGGAAATGGCTACACCTTC. Encoded protein: CAWITGGNGYTF.

The gene calls are TRBV27 and TRBJ2-7; the D is unclear. The CDR3 has 14 amino acids. V was cut by 5 bases and J by 1 base, with 12 bases left in between. Germline CDR1 reads MNHEY; CDR2 reads SMNVEV (reference sequence). CDR3 protein: CASSRRQASYEQYF. The CDR3 DNA reads as TGTGCCAGCAGTCGACGGCAGGCTTCCTACGAGCAGTACTTC.

The J gene is TRBJ2-3, the V gene TRBV18; 9 positions agree with TRBD2. This CDR3 contains 15 residues. V lost 0 bases to trimming and J lost 5 bases; unmatched junction nucleotides: 3. Germline CDR1 and CDR2: KGHSH and LQKENI. The CDR3 nucleotides are TGTGCCAGCTCACCACCGGGACTAGCTGGAGATACGCAGTATTTT. The encoded protein is CASSPPGLAGDTQYF.

There are a few counts of this clone. The V gene is TRBV5-1, the J gene TRBJ2-7; TRBD2 is a possible D gene (5 bases). Between the trimmed V and J ends, which lost 3 bases and 0 bases, there was a span of 7 bases. This CDR3 comprises 13 residues. CDR1 and CDR2 (germline): SGHRS, YFSETQ. The CDR3 nucleotides read TGCGCCAGCAGCTGGGCGGGCTCCTACGAGCAGTACTTC. Residues: CASSWAGSYEQYF.

This clone appeared a single time. This chain joins TRBV3-1 (or the pseudogene TRBV3-2) and TRBJ1-1; D unclear. CDR3 length: 11 amino acids. Germline V gene data show CDR1 as LGHDT and CDR2 as YNNKEL (reference sequence). Trimming took 9 bases from V and 5 from J, leaving 10 bases between them. The CDR3 loop is CARGGRTEAFF. CDR3 bases: TGTGCCAGGGGTGGGCGTACTGAAGCTTTCTTT.